This TCR beta chain came from a study of patients and donors after allogeneic stem cell transplantation. CDR1 and CDR2 from the germline V gene are KGHSH and LQKENI. V was clipped by 3 bases and J by 6 bases; unmatched bases: 4. This CDR3 has 14 amino acids. TCRdb re-derived calls from the RT-PCR reads in MiXCR, one entry per CDR3 protein. This sample has under 200,000 distinct CDR3 sequences; about 30% occur once, and the top ten carry less than 3.5%. The TCR comes from a human donor who was either an allogeneic HSCT recipient or a stem cell or donor lymphocyte infusion donor (not recorded which). It is not recorded whose cells these are; they may come from a transplant donor. The sample was blood, either unsorted or a sorted T cell fraction (not recorded which). The chain uses TRBV18 and TRBJ1-4; 7 nucleotides agree with TRBD1. The DNA of the CDR3 is TGTGCCAGCTCACCGCGCCAGGGGGATGAAAAACTGTTTTTT. It yields the protein CASSPRQGDEKLFF. The whole variable domain, filled in from reference TRBV18 and TRBJ1-4, reads NAGVMQNPRHLVRRRGQEARLRCSPMKGHSHVYWYRQLPEEGLKFMVYLQKENIIDESGMPKERFSAEFPKEGPSILRIQQVVRGDSAAYFCASSPRQGDEKLFFGSGTQLSVL.